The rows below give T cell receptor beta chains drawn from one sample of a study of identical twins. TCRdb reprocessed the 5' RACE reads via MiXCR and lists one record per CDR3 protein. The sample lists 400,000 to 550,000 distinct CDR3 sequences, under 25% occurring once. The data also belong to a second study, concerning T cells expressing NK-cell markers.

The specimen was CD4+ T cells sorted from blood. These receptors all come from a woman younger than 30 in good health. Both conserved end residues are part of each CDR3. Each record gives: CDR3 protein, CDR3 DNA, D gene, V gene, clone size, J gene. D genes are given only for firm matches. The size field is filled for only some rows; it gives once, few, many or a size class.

CASSPQGASTEAFF,TGTGCCAGCAGTCCTCAGGGGGCGAGCACTGAAGCTTTCTTT,TRBD1,TRBV12-3/TRBV12-4,many,TRBJ1-1
CSARASGGSNYGYTF,TGCAGTGCTAGAGCCTCCGGGGGGTCGAACTATGGCTACACCTTC,-,TRBV20-1,few,TRBJ1-2
CASSLSGLPQPQHF,TGTGCCAGCAGTTTATCGGGGCTCCCACAGCCCCAGCATTTT,-,TRBV12-3/TRBV12-4,-,TRBJ1-5
CSARGATSDYNEQFF,TGCAGTGCTAGAGGTGCGACTAGCGACTACAATGAGCAGTTCTTC,TRBD2,TRBV20-1,few,TRBJ2-1
CASSPMIANYGYTF,TGTGCCAGCAGTCCCATGATAGCTAACTATGGCTACACCTTC,-,TRBV6-1,few,TRBJ1-2
CSADFEGLGTDTQYF,TGCAGTGCTGATTTTGAGGGCCTGGGCACAGATACGCAGTATTTT,-,TRBV20-1,-,TRBJ2-3
CASGTDLTAQYF,TGTGCCAGCGGGACCGACCTGACTGCACAGTATTTT,-,TRBV6-5,few,TRBJ2-3
CASSLTLAGGSSSYNEQFF,TGTGCCAGCAGTTTAACTCTAGCGGGGGGTTCTAGCTCCTACAATGAGCAGTTCTTC,TRBD2,TRBV12-3/TRBV12-4,few,TRBJ2-1
CASTVTSLELFF,TGTGCCAGCACAGTAACCTCGCTGGAGCTGTTTTTT,-,TRBV12-3/TRBV12-4,few,TRBJ2-2
CASSLVGIQESYNEQFF,TGTGCCAGCAGCTTAGTAGGGATACAGGAGTCTTACAATGAGCAGTTCTTC,-,TRBV11-3,few,TRBJ2-1